This T cell receptor beta chain was obtained from a study of blood T cells in healthy people across ages. Points from the study as a whole: Both naive CD4+ cell counts and diversity were greater in long-lived donors than in aged donors.

For the second PCR, which ran for about 6 to 12 cycles, a sample-barcoded 5' primer and a J-beta primer mix were used. TCRdb passed the 5' RACE reads through MiXCR, listing each CDR3 protein once. In the table there are about a million distinct CDR3 sequences, 45% to 60% of which are singletons. CDR1 and CDR2 (germline): MDHEN, SYDVKM. The CDR3 is 14 amino acids. The trim removed 8 bases at V and 2 bases at J, leaving 7 bases unmatched. As to this clonotype: What it recognizes is unknown.

The sequence was obtained from a woman in her sixties or seventies in good health. This chain joins TRBV28 and TRBJ2-3; 7 bases match TRBD1. Sequenced material: blood. The CDR3: CASLRDSSTDTQYF. DNA of the CDR3: TGTGCCAGCCTACGGGACAGCTCCACAGATACGCAGTATTTT.